Listed here are 3 T cell receptor beta chains from one sample, sequenced in a study of blood T cell repertoires in COVID-19. Assay used: immunoSEQ multiplex PCR; TCRdb lists only in-frame clones, some missing. Of around 250,000 clones listed, 85% to 90% are singletons. The sequencing input was PBMCs or T cells enriched from blood (not recorded which). These receptors were collected from a man younger than 35 who had recovered from COVID-19.

The chain is built from TRBV9 and TRBJ2-1; a weak D match, TRBD2 (7 bases). Deletions cut 4 bases from V and 9 bases from J, with 14 bases between. From germline, CDR1 is SGDLS and CDR2 YYNGEE. The CDR3 is 13 residues long. The CDR3 sequence: CASSPWEGGEQFF. In DNA form, the CDR3 reads TGTGCCAGCAGCCCTTGGGAGGGGGGTGAGCAGTTCTTC.

The J gene is TRBJ2-6, the V gene TRBV7-9, with D maybe TRBD2 (5 bases). This CDR3 is 15 amino acids long. V lost 10 bases and J lost 0, with 13 bases in between. Germline V gene data show CDR1 as SEHNR and CDR2 as FQNEAQ (reference sequence). In DNA form, the CDR3 reads TGTGCCATCGGGGATCATAGCTCTGGGGCCAACGTCCTGACTTTC. Its translation: CAIGDHSSGANVLTF. Variable domain in full (rest from reference TRBV7-9 and TRBJ2-6): DTGVSQNPRHKITKRGQNVTFRCDPISEHNRLYWYRQTLGQGPEFLTYFQNEAQLEKSRLLSDRFSAERPKGSFSTLEIQRTEQGDSAMYLCAIGDHSSGANVLTFGAGSRLTVL.

The chain joins TRBV5-1 to TRBJ2-5, with D perhaps matching TRBD2 (5 bases). The germline V gene encodes CDR1 SGHRS and CDR2 YFSETQ. CDR3 length equals 17 residues. Trimming left V 0 bases short and J 4 bases short, with 19 bases between. This chain's CDR3 is CASSLDRALREGETQYF. For the CDR3, the DNA is TGCGCCAGCAGCTTGGATAGGGCTCTTCGAGAGGGAGAGACCCAGTACTTC.